This T cell receptor (beta chain) appears in the sequencing data of a study of blood T cell repertoires in COVID-19. The wider study: The analysed material was cDNA or gDNA that came from T cells, B-cell-depleted T cells, or PBMCs.

Donors were grouped by their self-reported clinical history. Symptom resolution, clearance, or two negative PCRs marked donors in Cohort 3 as recovered. The CDR3 runs to 15 residues. Trimming at V came to 4 bases and at J to 3 bases, leaving 5 bases not matched to a gene. CDR1 and CDR2 (germline): LNHNV, YYDKDF (reference sequence). In the authors' workflow: From reference gene primer amplification, estimates of nucleated cell counts were derived. Clones were sequenced by immunoSEQ multiplex PCR, and TCRdb holds only the in-frame ones, with some missing. D and trimming come from the DNA, and the V and J calls and clone size come from that table. Here the sample spans about 480,000 clones, roughly 90% being singletons.

The sequenced sample was PBMCs or T cells enriched from blood (not recorded which). The chain employs TRBV15 and TRBJ2-1; TRBD1 matches at 8 bases. The sequence came from a woman between 40 and 50 years old who had recovered from COVID-19. The CDR3 bases are TGTGCCACCAGCATCATGACAGGGGTCTACAATGAGCAGTTCTTC. Translating gives CATSIMTGVYNEQFF.